This T cell receptor (beta chain) was sequenced in a study of beta chain features in type 1 diabetes. Overall study results and limits: Researchers reported that naive, central memory and Treg TCRB repertoires appeared more similar in patients than in healthy donors.

As every portion of the isolated RNA was reverse transcribed, the sequencing read expressed TCRB transcripts. Clones were sequenced by immunoSEQ multiplex PCR, and TCRdb holds only the in-frame ones, with some missing. The data hold 430,000 or so clones, with approximately 10% observed a single time. V shed 5 bases and J 2 bases; nucleotides not matched to a gene: 5. Germline values: CDR1 SEHNR, CDR2 FQNEAQ (reference sequence). CDR3 length: 14 amino acids. This clone was detected only a few times. Antigen specificity is unknown. The sample consisted of naive CD4+ T cells from blood. The sequence was collected from a woman aged 18-29 years in good health. V usage is TRBV7-9 and J usage is TRBJ2-7; TRBD2 aligns across 8 bases. In DNA form, the CDR3 reads TGTGCCAGCAGCACTAGCGGAGGCCCCTACGAGCAGTACTTC. Residues: CASSTSGGPYEQYF.